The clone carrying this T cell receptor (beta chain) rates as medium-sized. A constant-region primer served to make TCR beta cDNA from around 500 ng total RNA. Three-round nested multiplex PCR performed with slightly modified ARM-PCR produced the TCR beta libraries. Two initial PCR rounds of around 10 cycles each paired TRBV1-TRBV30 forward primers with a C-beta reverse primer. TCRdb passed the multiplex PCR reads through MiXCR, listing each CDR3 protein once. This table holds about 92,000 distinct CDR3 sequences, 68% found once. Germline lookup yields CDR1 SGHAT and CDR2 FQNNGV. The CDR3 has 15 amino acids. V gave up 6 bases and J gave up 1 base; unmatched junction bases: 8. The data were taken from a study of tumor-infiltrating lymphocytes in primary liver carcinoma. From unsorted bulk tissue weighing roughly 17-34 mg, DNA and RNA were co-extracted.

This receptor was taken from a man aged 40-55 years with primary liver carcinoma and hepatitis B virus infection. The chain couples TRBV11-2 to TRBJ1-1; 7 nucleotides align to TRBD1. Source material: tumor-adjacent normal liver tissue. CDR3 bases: TGTGCCAGCAGTTTCAACAGGGGCCCGAACACTGAAGCTTTCTTT. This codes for CASSFNRGPNTEAFF.